The present entry profiles one T cell receptor (beta chain) with its context. This clone has only a few counts. Its antigen is currently not known. No base quality information exists; no much larger clone differs at one position. In the ViraFEST assay, PBMC were stimulated with viral peptide pools, and TCR sequencing was then used to find antigen-specific CD4+ T cell clonotypes based on their expansion. After about 10 days of culture, CD4+ T cells were isolated with the EasySep CD4+ T cell isolation kit. Convalescent patients had PCR-confirmed SARS-CoV-2 infection between March and December 2020, before Alpha, Beta and Delta variants emerged in the United States. Each well held two million PBMC cultured in IMDM containing roughly 5% human AB serum, 8.5 to 10 IU/ml IL-2 and gentamicin, along with about 9.5 ug/ml peptides. On days 3 and 7, half of the culture medium was replaced with fresh IL-2-containing medium. Unless noted otherwise, every peptide stimulation condition was grown in triplicate wells. Using Ficoll-Paque Plus gradient centrifugation, PBMC were separated from whole blood and then either used fresh or cryopreserved at -140C. The QIAamp micro DNA kit was used to extract genomic DNA from the cultured CD4+ T cells.

Library construction relied on the immunoSEQ multiplex PCR assay. DNA from the cultured and isolated CD4+ T cells underwent TCR beta CDR3 sequencing. The source study handled its data this way. Non-productive TCR sequences were removed and reads were trimmed to the CDR3 region, keeping CDR3s of at least 7 amino acids. The MANAFEST web app was used to pick out antigen-specific clonotypes by comparing their expansion in peptide wells with that in reference cultures. Positive clones required FDR<0.05 expansion versus reference and all other wells, odds ratio above 5, and frequency above 0.1% in two replicate wells. A clonotype was called cross-reactive if it was significantly expanded both in SARS-CoV-2 spike wells and in at least one common cold coronavirus spike condition. Using the stringdist R package, CDR3 similarity was measured by Levenshtein distance, and unrooted trees were constructed with ape in R 3.6.1. As stored in TCRdb, this immuneACCESS dataset retains in-frame rearrangements with V and J assigned. A fraction of the clones does not appear; measured against another copy, unresolved V genes explain less than half of the discrepancy, and the remainder lacks a known reason. V and J calls and clone size are given by that table; D and trimming were obtained from the DNA. Present in this sample are about 45,000 clones, roughly four fifths of which were seen just once. The top ten clonotypes cover just under 30% of the sample.

The CDR3 runs 14 residues from the cysteine to the phenylalanine. Of all the DNA, just the CDR3 is kept, 42 bases in frame from base 1. CDR1 SGHTA and CDR2 FQGNSA are derived from the germline V gene. V is clipped by 3 bases and J by 5 bases, and the sequence between their germline boundaries is 13 bases long. These data come from a study of vaccination effects on CD4 cells after COVID-19 (dated 2022 in TCRdb). The study in broad terms: Each participant got two doses of an mRNA SARS-CoV-2 vaccine, either BNT162b2 or mRNA-1273. SARS-CoV-2 spike-specific CD4+ TCR repertoires were compared before and after mRNA vaccination in COVID-19 convalescent patients and in infection-naive vaccine recipients. The Oncomine TCR Beta short-read assay on an Illumina iSeq 100 was used to sequence cultures from other donors in the study. In a couple of convalescent patients, pre-vaccine samples were collected 16 days and one week ahead of the first dose, 142 and 148 days after COVID-19 diagnosis. The full study included around nine COVID-19 convalescent patients and a handful of SARS-CoV-2-naive healthy vaccine recipients. The investigation overall reported the following: At late post-vaccination timepoints, both infection-induced and vaccine-induced clones showed marked clonal contraction, consistent with waning T cell responses. The study was limited by a small number of convalescent patients and lacked early post-infection timepoints. For convalescent patients, new clones induced by the vaccine made up most of the post-vaccine spike-reactive repertoire, and these new clones were largely distinct from the clones induced by infection.

The clonotype originates from a human donor who had a prior SARS-CoV-2 infection. The starting material was CD4+ T cells from PBMCs cultured with a peptide pool, obtained before COVID-19 vaccination. In this chain, TRBV7-2 is recombined with TRBJ1-1; the D segment could be TRBD1, given 5 matching bases. The bases are TGTGCCAGCAGCTTTGTCCAGGGTGGAACTGAAGCTTTCTTT. This translates into CASSFVQGGTEAFF.